The 9 T cell receptor gamma chains below were found in one sample sequenced in a study of gamma delta lymphoproliferative disorders and STAT genes. PBMCs from patients and controls supplied the genomic DNA for sequencing. TCRdb reapplied CATT to the multiplex PCR reads. The table includes over 4,000 gamma-chain clones, about 7.7% detected once. The sample was blood. Receptors were obtained from a human donor in good health.

As to this clone: The junction does not match germline at one end; this may be a read error. This rearrangement joins TRGV10 to TRGJ1 or TRGJ2. The J gene was missing in TCRdb and was found by matching the end of the DNA to germline. TRGV10 is known as an ORF, though its function is uncertain. There are 11 residues in the CDR3. The CDR3 reads CSVGFPDKKLF. As DNA, the CDR3 is TGCAGCGTGGGATTCCCCGATAAGAAACTCTTT.

This clone is medium-sized (0.01 to 0.1%) in the sample. At the DNA level, this CDR3 is encoded by other sequences in the same sample as well. The chain has TRGV4 and TRGJ1 or TRGJ2. TCRdb carries no J gene annotation; the J gene was assigned here by matching the DNA with germline. Germline V gene data show CDR1 as EGSTGY and CDR2 as YDSYTSSV. The CDR3 totals 12 residues. The ends lost 1 base at V and 3 bases at J; junction bases unmatched: 0. The DNA of the CDR3 is TGTGCCACCTGGGATGGTTATTATAAGAAACTCTTT. Translated: CATWDGYYKKLF.

By proportion, this clone is medium-sized. This chain links TRGV10 with TRGJ1 or TRGJ2. The J gene comes from matching the DNA to germline here; TCRdb lacks it. TRGV10 is known as an ORF, though its function is uncertain. The CDR3 loop spans 15 amino acids. J lost 0 bases, V lost 8 bases, and 11 bases had no gene match. The CDR3 nucleotides read TGTGCTGCGTGGGATGGGGAGAGGAATTATTATAAGAAACTCTTT. It specifies CAAWDGERNYYKKLF.

There are many counts of this clone. This chain uses TRGV2 with TRGJ1 or TRGJ2. TCRdb records no J gene; here it was assigned by comparing the DNA to germline. Unmatched junction bases numbered 8, after V lost 1 base and J lost 11 bases. The CDR3 consists of 12 residues. CDR1 is EGSNGY, CDR2 YDSYNSKV, per germline. CDR3 residues: CATWDGGGEKLF. CDR3 DNA: TGTGCCACCTGGGACGGAGGGGGGGAGAAACTCTTT.

This clone showed up many times. This chain connects TRGV5 to TRGJP1. TCRdb carries no J gene annotation; the J gene was assigned here by matching the DNA with germline. Unmatched junction bases numbered 7, after V lost 0 bases and J lost 6 bases. There are 15 residues in the CDR3. Germline CDR1 VINAFY, CDR2 YDVSNSKD. CDR3 region: CATWDRHFAGWFKIF. For the CDR3, the DNA is TGTGCCACCTGGGACAGGCATTTCGCTGGTTGGTTCAAGATATTT.

This clone qualifies as medium-sized. CDR3: CATWDAHYKKLF. The CDR3 DNA sequence: TGTGCCACCTGGGATGCCCATTATAAGAAACTCTTT. The J gene is TRGJ1 or TRGJ2, the V gene TRGV4. The J gene, left out of TCRdb, was set here by checking the DNA against germline. The germline V gene has CDR1 EGSTGY and CDR2 YDSYTSSV. V dropped 2 bases and J dropped 5; count of bases not matched to a gene: 3. The CDR3 length is 12 residues.

In this sample, this clone turned up many times. CDR3 sequence reads: CATWDSGSKKLF. The DNA for the CDR3 is TGTGCCACCTGGGACAGTGGCTCTAAGAAACTCTTT. The chain is built from TRGV3 and TRGJ1 or TRGJ2. Matching the DNA to germline supplied the J gene, which TCRdb does not give. Germline V gene lookup returns CDR1 VTNTFY and CDR2 YDVSTARD (reference sequence). This CDR3 has 12 residues. Trimming at V came to 1 base and at J to 9 bases, leaving 6 bases not matched to a gene.

In its sample, this clone was seen many times. The chain carries TRGV9 and TRGJ1 or TRGJ2. TCRdb lists no J gene, so it was determined here by aligning the DNA to germline. The CDR3 is made up of 11 amino acids. Germline lookup yields CDR1 GITISATS and CDR2 ISYDGTV (reference sequence). Trimming at V came to 11 bases and at J to 1 base, leaving 5 bases not matched to a gene. CDR3 nucleotide sequence: TGTGCCTCCTTAAATTATTATAAGAAACTCTTT. Its protein is CASLNYYKKLF.

This clone rates as medium-sized. The V gene is TRGV4, the J gene TRGJ1 or TRGJ2. The J gene is not listed in TCRdb, so it was assigned here from a DNA match to germline. This CDR3 is built from 12 residues. The trim removed 12 bases at V and 3 bases at J, leaving 11 bases unmatched. Germline V gene data show CDR1 as EGSTGY and CDR2 as YDSYTSSV. CDR3 sequence reads: CASRFSYYKKLF. The CDR3 region has the DNA TGTGCCTCTCGGTTCTCTTATTATAAGAAACTCTTT.